The entry below describes one TCR beta chain. What it binds is not known. The data originate from a study of molecular identifiers for immune sequencing clone quantification. General study points: Identical barcode-sharing TCR molecules could lead to underestimated sizes for highly expanded clones. Naive cells had under 1% of molecules in clones above 20 RNA copies, effectors over 97%.

Listed TCR primers, together with previously described methods, were used for the bulk TCR libraries. MiXCR, applied by TCRdb to the PCR reads, yields one record per CDR3 protein. The sample contains 400,000 to 600,000 distinct CDR3 sequences, approximately 25% of which appear only once. V was pared by 3 bases and J by 2 bases, with 11 bases of the junction left unmatched. This CDR3 has 17 amino acids. The V gene's germline CDR1 is SGHKS and CDR2 YYEKEE (reference sequence). The clonotype originates from a human donor in good health. Some libraries in this study had Jurkat cell RNA spiked in. The sample comprised naive CD8+ T cells from blood, with Jurkat cell RNA spiked in. This sample's subset: FACS-sorted CD8+CD4-CCR7+CD45RA+ naive T cells. The chain carries TRBV5-5 and TRBJ2-1; 7 nucleotides line up with TRBD2. CDR3 sequence reads: CASSSRGVDSPYNEQFF. CDR3 nucleotide sequence: TGTGCCAGCAGCTCCCGGGGGGTAGATTCCCCCTACAATGAGCAGTTCTTC.